This record covers a single TCR beta chain. Its specificity is not known. This record comes from a study of T cells in Graves' hyperthyroidism and ophthalmopathy. There were TCR beta CDR3 regions amplified from RNA transcripts. First-round RT-PCR of the TCR CDR3 relied on the HTBI primer set. TCRdb ran MiXCR on the multiplex PCR reads and lists one entry per CDR3 protein. The profile shows some 700,000 distinct CDR3 sequences, roughly 17% of them singletons. General study findings and limits: A model of 13 V-J features distinguished ophthalmopathy from stable hyperthyroidism.

This TCR was recovered from a man between 50 and 59 years old with Graves' hyperthyroidism. Sample: blood.

In DNA, the CDR3 is TGTGCCAGTAAAGGGACAGGAGCCTACGAGCAGTACTTC. Amino acid sequence: CASKGTGAYEQYF. The rearrangement uses TRBV19 and TRBJ2-7; the match to TRBD1 covers 8 bases. Germline CDR1 is LNHDA and CDR2 is SQIVND (reference sequence). V lost 7 bases and J lost 2; bases outside the gene matches: 4. The CDR3 extends over 13 amino acids. Together with reference TRBV19 and TRBJ2-7, the CDR3 gives the full variable domain: DGGITQSPKYLFRKEGQNVTLSCEQNLNHDAMYWYRQDPGQGLRLIYYSQIVNDFQKGDIAEGYSVSREKKESFPLTVTSAQKNPTAFYLCASKGTGAYEQYFGPGTRLTVT.